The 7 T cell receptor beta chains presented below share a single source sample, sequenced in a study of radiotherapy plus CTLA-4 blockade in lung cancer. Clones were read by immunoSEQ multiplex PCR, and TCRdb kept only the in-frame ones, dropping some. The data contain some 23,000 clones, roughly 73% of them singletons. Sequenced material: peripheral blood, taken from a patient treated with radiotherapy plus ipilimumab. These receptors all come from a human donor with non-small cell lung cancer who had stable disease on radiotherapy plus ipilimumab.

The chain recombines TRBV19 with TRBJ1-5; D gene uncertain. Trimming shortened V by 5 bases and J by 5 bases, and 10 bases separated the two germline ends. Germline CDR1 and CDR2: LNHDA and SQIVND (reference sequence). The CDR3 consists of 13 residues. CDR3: CASSPDDYQPQHF. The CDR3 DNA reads TGTGCCAGTAGTCCCGACGACTATCAGCCCCAGCATTTT.

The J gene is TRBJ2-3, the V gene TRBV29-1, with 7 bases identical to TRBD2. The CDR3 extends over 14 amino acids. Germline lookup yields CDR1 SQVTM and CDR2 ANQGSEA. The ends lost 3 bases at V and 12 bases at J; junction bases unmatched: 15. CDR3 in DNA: TGCAGCGTTGATCGGAGTCTGGCGGGAGATTGTCAGTATTTT. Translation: CSVDRSLAGDCQYF.

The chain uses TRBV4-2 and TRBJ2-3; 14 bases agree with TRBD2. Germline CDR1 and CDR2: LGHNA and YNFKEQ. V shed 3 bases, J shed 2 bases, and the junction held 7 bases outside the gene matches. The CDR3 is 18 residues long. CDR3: CASSHRLAGGGTTDTQYF. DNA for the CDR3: TGTGCCAGCAGCCACAGACTAGCGGGAGGGGGCACCACAGATACGCAGTATTTT.

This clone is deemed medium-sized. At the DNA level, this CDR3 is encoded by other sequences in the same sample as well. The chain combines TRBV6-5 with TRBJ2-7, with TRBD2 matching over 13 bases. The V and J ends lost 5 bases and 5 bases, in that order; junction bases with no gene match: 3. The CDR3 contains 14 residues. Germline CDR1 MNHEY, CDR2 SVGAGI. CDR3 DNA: TGTGCCAGCAGTCTCGGACTAGCGGGAGACGAGCAGTACTTC. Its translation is CASSLGLAGDEQYF.

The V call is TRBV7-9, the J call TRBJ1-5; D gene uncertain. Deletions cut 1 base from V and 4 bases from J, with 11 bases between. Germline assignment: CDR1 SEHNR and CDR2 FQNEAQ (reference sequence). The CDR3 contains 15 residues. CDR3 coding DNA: TGTGCCAGCAGCTTAGGGACCCCGGGGAATCAGCCCCAGCATTTT. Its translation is CASSLGTPGNQPQHF.

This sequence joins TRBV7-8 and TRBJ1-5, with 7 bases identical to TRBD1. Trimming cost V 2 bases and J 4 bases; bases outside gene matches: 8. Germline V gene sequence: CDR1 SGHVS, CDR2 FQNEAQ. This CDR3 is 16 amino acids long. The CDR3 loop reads CASSLPADRHNQPQHF. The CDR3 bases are TGTGCCAGCAGCTTACCCGCGGACAGGCATAATCAGCCCCAGCATTTT.

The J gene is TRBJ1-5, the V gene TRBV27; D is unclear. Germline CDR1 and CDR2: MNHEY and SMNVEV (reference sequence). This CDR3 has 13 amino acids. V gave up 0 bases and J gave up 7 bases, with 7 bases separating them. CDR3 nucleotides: TGTGCCAGCAGTTTATCCATAGCGCAGCCCCAGCATTTT. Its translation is CASSLSIAQPQHF.